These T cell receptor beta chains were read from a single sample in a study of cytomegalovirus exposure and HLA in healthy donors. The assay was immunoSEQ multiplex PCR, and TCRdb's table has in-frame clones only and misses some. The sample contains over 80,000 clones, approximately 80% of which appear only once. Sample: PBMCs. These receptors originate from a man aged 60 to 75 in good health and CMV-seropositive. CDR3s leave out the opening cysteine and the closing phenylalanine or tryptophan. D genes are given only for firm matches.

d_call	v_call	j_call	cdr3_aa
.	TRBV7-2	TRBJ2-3	ASSLGGGRGSRADTQY
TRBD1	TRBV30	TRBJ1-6	AWSRPAGTGDSPLH
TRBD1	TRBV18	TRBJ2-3	ASSPPDRGLNTQY
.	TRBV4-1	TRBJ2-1	ASSQSIDSFPGDEQF
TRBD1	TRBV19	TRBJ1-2	ASSIGQGAGGYT
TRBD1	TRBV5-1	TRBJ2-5	ASSLSTGHGETQY
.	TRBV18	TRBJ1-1	ASSPEQGGGNTEAF
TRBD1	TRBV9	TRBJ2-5	ASSGGTGLTQETQY
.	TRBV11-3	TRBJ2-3	ASSPRRGSTDTQY
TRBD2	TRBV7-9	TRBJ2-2	ASSLAALAGATGELF